Presented here are 29 T cell receptor beta chains from one specimen sequenced in a study of shared clonotypes between healthy human individuals. Produced via immunoSEQ multiplex PCR; TCRdb's table is partial and in-frame only. The data contain 600,000 to 750,000 clones, about two thirds of them seen just once; the ten biggest clones take up roughly 1.8%. Material: memory CD4+ T cells sorted from blood. Subset noted: CD45RA-negative fraction. The origin of the receptors is a woman in her 30s in good health.

V gene TRBV28 combines with J gene TRBJ2-4, with D tentatively TRBD2 (6 bases). In germline, CDR1 is MDHEN, CDR2 SYDVKM. Between the trimmed V and J ends, which lost 2 bases and 0 bases, there was a span of 11 bases. CDR3 length equals 16 residues. CDR3 amino acids: CASSLPGEGAKNIQYF. CDR3 in DNA: TGTGCCAGCAGTTTACCGGGGGAAGGAGCCAAAAACATTCAGTACTTC.

The V gene is TRBV5-4, the J gene TRBJ2-3; the match to TRBD2 covers 7 bases. V lost 0 bases and J lost 2; bases outside the gene matches: 3. The CDR3 runs to 15 residues. Germline V gene data show CDR1 as SGHNT and CDR2 as YYREEE (reference sequence). CDR3: CASSLEGTNTDTQYF. The CDR3 coding sequence is TGTGCCAGCAGCTTGGAGGGGACTAACACAGATACGCAGTATTTT.

V gene TRBV11-2 combines with J gene TRBJ2-7; D is perhaps TRBD2 (5 bases). Germline-derived CDR1 and CDR2 are SGHAT and FQNNGV. The ends were cut back, 4 bases at V and 0 bases at J, with 16 bases in the middle. This CDR3 comprises 16 residues. The chain's CDR3 is CASSSLGLRSSYEQYF. CDR3 in DNA: TGTGCCAGCAGCTCCCTCGGACTTAGAAGCTCCTACGAGCAGTACTTC.

This clone was picked up a small number of times. This chain joins TRBV2 and TRBJ2-5, with unresolved D. CDR1 and CDR2 (germline): SNHLY, FYNNEI. The length of the CDR3 is 13 residues. V gave up 4 bases and J gave up 6 bases, with 12 bases separating them. Written as DNA, the CDR3 is TGTGCCAGCAGTGTGGCTGGTAGGAAGACCCAGTACTTC. This gives the protein CASSVAGRKTQYF. The complete variable domain, with remaining parts taken from reference TRBV2 and TRBJ2-5, reads EPEVTQTPSHQVTQMGQEVILRCVPISNHLYFYWYRQILGQKVEFLVSFYNNEISEKSEIFDDQFSVERPDGSNFTLKIRSTKLEDSAMYFCASSVAGRKTQYFGPGTRLLVL.

CDR3 DNA: TGTGCCACCAGCAGAGATGGGGGTAGCGGGAGAGCAGATACGCAGTATTTT. It translates to CATSRDGGSGRADTQYF. The chain carries TRBV15 and TRBJ2-3; 9 bases fit TRBD2. With V trimmed by 0 bases and J by 4 bases, 8 bases remained unmatched. This CDR3 has 17 amino acids. Germline V gene sequence: CDR1 LNHNV, CDR2 YYDKDF (reference sequence). The full variable domain, completed using reference TRBV15 and TRBJ2-3, is DAMVIQNPRYQVTQFGKPVTLSCSQTLNHNVMYWYQQKSSQAPKLLFHYYDKDFNNEADTPDNFQSRRPNTSFCFLDIRSPGLGDTAMYLCATSRDGGSGRADTQYFGPGTRLTVL.

The chain's CDR3 is CASSSPSGTPHQPQHF. In DNA form, the CDR3 reads TGTGCCAGCAGTTCACCCTCCGGGACACCTCATCAGCCCCAGCATTTT. This chain links TRBV28 with TRBJ1-5; D is possibly TRBD1 (6 bases). Deletions cut 4 bases from V and 5 bases from J, with 18 bases between. The CDR3 runs to 16 residues. The germline V gene encodes CDR1 MDHEN and CDR2 SYDVKM.

The V and J genes are TRBV30 and TRBJ2-5; TRBD1 or TRBD2 may be the D gene (6 bases each). The end of the DNA aligns better with TRBJ2-7, so the J call may be wrong. Per germline, CDR1 GTSNPN and CDR2 SVGIG (reference sequence). This CDR3 spans 12 amino acids. CDR3 sequence (DNA): TGTGCCTGGGCGGGACAAACCTACGAGCAGTACTTC. It translates to CAWAGQTYEQYF.

The V gene is TRBV2, the J gene TRBJ2-1, with 10 bases aligning to TRBD2. The germline V gene encodes CDR1 SNHLY and CDR2 FYNNEI. The V gene end was trimmed by 5 bases and the J gene end by 1 base; junction bases not matched to a gene: 14. The CDR3 contains 19 residues. The chain's CDR3 is CASSPGVGLAGASYNEQFF. CDR3 nucleotides: TGTGCCAGCAGTCCAGGGGTGGGGCTAGCGGGAGCGTCCTACAATGAGCAGTTCTTC.

The chain recombines TRBV5-1 with TRBJ1-2, with TRBD1 identical over 7 bases. Germline V gives CDR1 SGHRS, CDR2 YFSETQ. The CDR3 is made up of 17 amino acids. V lost 9 bases, J lost 0 bases, and 17 bases stayed unmatched. The CDR3 bases are TGCGCCACCCACCCCGGGGACAGCAGGTTGTCTAACTATGGCTACACCTTC. This sequence encodes CATHPGDSRLSNYGYTF.

This clone was seen just once. The rearrangement uses TRBV5-6 and TRBJ1-1; 8 bases are shared with TRBD1. This CDR3 region has 15 residues. Germline V CDR1 and CDR2: SGHDT, YYEEEE. The V gene end was trimmed by 3 bases and the J gene end by 5 bases; junction bases not matched to a gene: 9. The CDR3 loop is CASSSLNRGGTEAFF. CDR3 DNA: TGTGCCAGCAGCTCCCTCAACAGGGGGGGGACTGAAGCTTTCTTT.

This clone was seen more than once but under ten times. The same CDR3 can be traced to other DNA sequences in this sample. The chain links TRBV30 to TRBJ1-5, with D unclear. The CDR3 consists of 13 residues. CDR1 and CDR2 (germline): GTSNPN, SVGIG (reference sequence). Trimming took 0 bases from V and 1 from J, leaving 4 bases between them. The CDR3 protein is CAWSVDSNQPQHF. As DNA, the CDR3 is TGTGCCTGGAGTGTGGACAGCAATCAGCCCCAGCATTTT. The entire variable domain, with the rest obtained from reference TRBV30 and TRBJ1-5, is as follows: SQTIHQWPATLVQPVGSPLSLECTVEGTSNPNLYWYRQAAGRGLQLLFYSVGIGQISSEVPQNLSASRPQDRQFILSSKKLLLSDSGFYLCAWSVDSNQPQHFGDGTRLSIL.

This chain connects TRBV6-6 to TRBJ1-3; D is uncertain. Germline assignment: CDR1 MNHNY and CDR2 SVGAGI (reference sequence). The CDR3 runs 15 residues. Between the trimmed V and J ends, which lost 5 bases and 0 bases, there was a span of 11 bases. The CDR3 DNA reads as TGTGCCAGCAGTCGGGGTGGGAGCTCTGGAAACACCATATATTTT. Protein sequence: CASSRGGSSGNTIYF.

V and J are TRBV28 and TRBJ1-4; 12 bases match TRBD1. There are 13 residues in the CDR3. The trim removed 3 bases at V and 14 bases at J, leaving 4 bases unmatched. CDR1 and CDR2 (germline): MDHEN, SYDVKM. The CDR3 reads CASSLGQGARLFF. For the CDR3, the DNA is TGTGCCAGCAGTTTGGGACAGGGGGCCCGTCTGTTTTTT.

The CDR3 protein is CASSPIGRTAEAFF. The CDR3 region has the DNA TGTGCCAGCAGCCCTATTGGGAGAACGGCCGAAGCTTTCTTT. The rearrangement uses TRBV5-6 and TRBJ1-1, with no clear D. V shed 4 bases and J shed 8 bases, with 18 bases lying between them. In germline, CDR1 is SGHDT, CDR2 YYEEEE. The CDR3 has 14 residues.

As to this clone: In the same sample, other DNA sequences code for this CDR3. The CDR3 loop reads CASSPLTSGTDTQYF. CDR3 bases: TGTGCCAGCAGTCCCCTCACTAGCGGGACAGATACGCAGTATTTT. V usage is TRBV2 and J usage is TRBJ2-3, with TRBD2 matching over 9 bases. The CDR3 length is 15 residues. CDR1 and CDR2 from the germline V gene are SNHLY and FYNNEI. The junction had 6 bases not matched to a gene; V was cut back by 5 bases and J by 3 bases.

The chain is built from TRBV18 and TRBJ1-2; D is uncertain. Trimming pared 0 bases from V and 8 bases from J, leaving 13 bases between. Germline V gives CDR1 KGHSH, CDR2 LQKENI. The CDR3 sequence is 14 residues long. DNA for the CDR3: TGTGCCAGCTCACCACCTGGGTCCCAATACGGCTACACCTTC. Residues: CASSPPGSQYGYTF.

As regards this clone: Different DNA sequences within this sample yield the same CDR3. The J gene is TRBJ2-1, the V gene TRBV11-3; the D gene is possibly TRBD2 (5 bases). This CDR3 comprises 14 residues. V was shortened by 1 base and J by 7 bases, with 11 bases between the two germline ends. CDR1 is SGHNT and CDR2 is YENEEA in the germline V gene. The CDR3 loop reads CASSLGLTGNEQFF. The CDR3, as DNA: TGTGCCAGCAGCTTAGGCCTAACGGGGAATGAGCAGTTCTTC.

This clone was counted between two and nine times. The CDR3 spells CASRQEGSPTDYGYTF. The CDR3 DNA is TGTGCCAGCCGCCAAGAGGGGTCCCCAACGGACTATGGCTACACCTTC. The chain is built from TRBV27 and TRBJ1-2, with D possibly being TRBD1 (5 bases). V was clipped by 8 bases and J by 3 bases, with 22 bases between them. CDR1 and CDR2 (germline): MNHEY, SMNVEV (reference sequence). The CDR3 consists of 16 residues.

This chain uses TRBV7-6 with TRBJ1-4, with D tentatively TRBD1 (6 bases). CDR3 size: 17 residues. Per the germline V gene, CDR1 is SGHVS and CDR2 is FNYEAQ. The V end lost 1 base, the J end lost 8 bases, and 20 bases lay between the germline ends. The CDR3 DNA is TGTGCCAGCAGCTTAGGGACAGTGGCTGCCCGGGGCGAAAAACTGTTTTTT. Protein sequence: CASSLGTVAARGEKLFF.

CDR3 DNA sequence: TGTGCCAGCAGCGAACTGCTAAGCACAGATACGCAGTATTTT. Encoded protein: CASSELLSTDTQYF. The gene calls are TRBV5-6 and TRBJ2-3; D remains ambiguous. The V end was cut by 4 bases, the J end by 0 bases, with 9 bases between. The CDR3 contains 14 residues. Germline V gene lookup returns CDR1 SGHDT and CDR2 YYEEEE.

The J gene is TRBJ2-7, the V gene TRBV4-2; 11 bases agree with TRBD2. Germline V CDR1 and CDR2: LGHNA, YNFKEQ. This CDR3 is 16 amino acids long. The ends lost 3 bases at V and 2 bases at J; junction bases unmatched: 6. For the CDR3, the DNA is TGTGCCAGCAGCCACTTATCTAGCGGGAGGACCTACGAGCAGTACTTC. Translated, it gives CASSHLSSGRTYEQYF.

This clone appeared a few times. The gene calls are TRBV11-3 and TRBJ1-1; possible D gene TRBD1, 5 bases. V was cut by 5 bases and J by 6 bases, with 16 bases left in between. Germline CDR1 is SGHNT and CDR2 is YENEEA. This CDR3 has 14 residues. In DNA, the CDR3 is TGTGCCAGCAGCCCGGGGTTTGGGGCTGCTGAAGCTTTCTTT. Its protein product is CASSPGFGAAEAFF.

V gene TRBV2 combines with J gene TRBJ1-1, with TRBD1 identical over 8 bases. J gave up 10 bases and V 0 bases, and 7 bases lay outside the gene matches. Germline V gives CDR1 SNHLY, CDR2 FYNNEI. The CDR3 sequence is 14 residues long. CDR3 nucleotide sequence: TGTGCCAGCAGTGAAGCGGAGACAGGGGTAGGAGCTTTCTTT. It yields the protein CASSEAETGVGAFF.

The chain couples TRBV10-1 to TRBJ1-2, with D perhaps TRBD1 (6 bases). Germline CDR1 reads WNHNN; CDR2 reads SYGVQD (reference sequence). V shed 0 bases and J shed 3 bases, with 11 bases lying between them. The CDR3 loop spans 15 amino acids. DNA of the CDR3: TGCGCCAGCAGTGAGTCGGAGGGGGTACACTATGGCTACACCTTC. Translation gives CASSESEGVHYGYTF.

The rearrangement joins TRBV29-1 to TRBJ2-3; the D gene is possibly TRBD2 (5 bases). Germline CDR1 is SQVTM and CDR2 is ANQGSEA. This CDR3 spans 15 amino acids. V dropped 6 bases and J dropped 2 bases, with 18 bases sitting between them. The CDR3 bases are TGCAGCGTCTCAGCGTCGGGATATAACACAGATACGCAGTATTTT. The encoded protein is CSVSASGYNTDTQYF.

The rearrangement uses TRBV5-1 and TRBJ1-5, with a tentative D call TRBD1 (6 bases). The germline CDR1 and CDR2 sequences are SGHRS and YFSETQ. CDR3 length equals 16 residues. The germline V and J ends were trimmed by 1 base and 3 bases, with 14 bases remaining between them. CDR3 residues: CASSLIQRGVNQPQHF. For the CDR3, the DNA is TGCGCCAGCAGCTTGATACAAAGGGGGGTCAATCAGCCCCAGCATTTT.

This clone occurred a few times. V usage is TRBV29-1 and J usage is TRBJ1-2, with 10 bases matching TRBD1. Germline lookup yields CDR1 SQVTM and CDR2 ANQGSEA. This CDR3 is 14 amino acids long. Trimming cost V 8 bases and J 4 bases; bases outside gene matches: 10. The CDR3 sequence: CSSGGTGDRYGYTF. In DNA form, the CDR3 reads TGCAGCTCCGGTGGGACAGGGGATCGCTATGGCTACACCTTC.

CDR3 coding DNA: TGTGCCAGCAGCCAAGCTAGCGGGAATAATGAGCAGTTCTTC. The encoded protein is CASSQASGNNEQFF. The J gene is TRBJ2-1, the V gene TRBV4-2; 9 bases map to TRBD2. This CDR3 has 14 residues. Trimming removed 1 base from V and 7 bases from J; junction bases left unmatched: 2. In germline, CDR1 is LGHNA, CDR2 YNFKEQ.

This chain uses TRBV4-1 with TRBJ2-3; tentative D call: TRBD2 (6 bases). In germline, CDR1 is MGHRA, CDR2 YSYEKL. Trimming cost V 5 bases and J 2 bases, with 23 bases left between them. This CDR3 has 18 residues. In DNA form, the CDR3 reads TGCGCCAGCAGCGGTCAGGTATCTGGCGGGATCGACACAGATACGCAGTATTTT. Encoded protein: CASSGQVSGGIDTDTQYF.